This T cell receptor (beta chain) was sequenced in a study of blood T cell repertoires in COVID-19. Study overall: In each case, the material was cDNA or gDNA derived from T cells, B-cell-depleted T cells, or PBMCs.

Resolution of symptoms, clearance, or two negative PCRs was present in recovered Cohort 3 donors. Clones were read by immunoSEQ multiplex PCR, and TCRdb kept only the in-frame ones, dropping some. The data hold 330,000 or so clones, with under 95% observed a single time. Sequencing was done on a sample of PBMCs or T cells enriched from blood (not recorded which). This clonotype originated in a woman aged 25 to 39 who had recovered from COVID-19.

CDR3 DNA: TGTGCCAGCAGTTTACGAGGGGGCACGTCGCATTTT. Residues: CASSLRGGTSHF. This rearrangement joins TRBV28 to TRBJ1-5, with 7 nucleotides matching TRBD1. CDR3 size: 12 residues. The germline CDR1 and CDR2 sequences are MDHEN and SYDVKM. V trimming: 2 bases; J trimming: 15 bases; junction bases outside the gene matches: 7.